This is a list of T cell receptor beta chains from one sample in a study of post-analysis software for immune sequencing data. A single record per CDR3 protein comes from TCRdb applying MiXCR to the PCR reads. The data hold 150,000 to 200,000 distinct CDR3 sequences, with roughly 35% observed a single time. Sequencing used blood, obtained after autologous hematopoietic stem cell transplantation. The receptor set was obtained from a girl aged 5-17 years with multiple sclerosis. Both conserved end residues are part of each CDR3. D genes are given only for firm matches. Clone size is given for some rows only: seen once, a few or many times, or a class if the clone is expanded.

j_gene: TRBJ1-6; v_gene: TRBV13; d_gene: TRBD1; abundance: NA; CDR3nt: TGTGCCAGCAGCACCCGACAGGGTATCTCGACCCTCCACTTT; CDR3aa: CASSTRQGISTLHF
j_gene: TRBJ2-7; v_gene: TRBV7-2; d_gene: NA; abundance: few; CDR3nt: TGTGCCAGCAGCTTAGTGCTGAGGTGGTCGGGCTACGAGCAGTACTTC; CDR3aa: CASSLVLRWSGYEQYF
j_gene: TRBJ1-1; v_gene: TRBV19; d_gene: NA; abundance: NA; CDR3nt: TGTGCCAGTAGTATTTCGTCCGGTGGGGGTGAAGCTTTCTTT; CDR3aa: CASSISSGGGEAFF
j_gene: TRBJ2-1; v_gene: TRBV27; d_gene: TRBD2; abundance: NA; CDR3nt: TGTGCCAGCAGCCGTCCTAGCGGGAGAACCAACAATGAGCAGTTCTTC; CDR3aa: CASSRPSGRTNNEQFF
j_gene: TRBJ2-7; v_gene: TRBV5-1; d_gene: NA; abundance: few; CDR3nt: TGCGCCAGCAGCTTCGTAGAGGCGCGGTACGAGCAGTACTTC; CDR3aa: CASSFVEARYEQYF
j_gene: TRBJ2-4; v_gene: TRBV4-3; d_gene: NA; abundance: NA; CDR3nt: TGCGCCAGCAGCCAAGATGGAGGTCAGGAGCAGTACTTC; CDR3aa: CASSQDGGQEQYF
j_gene: TRBJ2-7; v_gene: TRBV29-1; d_gene: NA; abundance: many; CDR3nt: TGCAGCGTTTCACTAGGCTACGAGCAGTACTTC; CDR3aa: CSVSLGYEQYF
j_gene: TRBJ2-7; v_gene: TRBV6-6; d_gene: NA; abundance: few; CDR3nt: TGTGCCAGCAGAAAGGGCTTCTCCTACGAGCAGTACTTC; CDR3aa: CASRKGFSYEQYF
j_gene: TRBJ2-7; v_gene: TRBV18; d_gene: TRBD1; abundance: few; CDR3nt: TGTGCCAGCTCACCAAGACAGGGGGCTTTCTCCTACGAGCAGTACTTC; CDR3aa: CASSPRQGAFSYEQYF
j_gene: TRBJ1-1; v_gene: TRBV20-1; d_gene: NA; abundance: many; CDR3nt: TGCAGTGCTTACCGGGAGACGAACACTGAAGCTTTCTTT; CDR3aa: CSAYRETNTEAFF
j_gene: TRBJ2-7; v_gene: TRBV5-1; d_gene: TRBD1; abundance: NA; CDR3nt: TGCGCCAGCAGCGCGGGGGACAGGGGTAGGGGCGAGCAGTACTTC; CDR3aa: CASSAGDRGRGEQYF
j_gene: TRBJ1-2; v_gene: TRBV27; d_gene: NA; abundance: NA; CDR3nt: TGTGCCAGCAGTTTACGGGCTAGCTATGGCTACACCTTC; CDR3aa: CASSLRASYGYTF
j_gene: TRBJ1-4; v_gene: TRBV6-1; d_gene: NA; abundance: NA; CDR3nt: TGTGCCTGCGTGCCAAGGGGCAGACCAAACCTACTGTTTTTT; CDR3aa: CACVPRGRPNLLFF
j_gene: TRBJ1-2; v_gene: TRBV29-1; d_gene: TRBD1; abundance: once; CDR3nt: TGCAGCGTTGAAGGCGCGGGACAGGGATATGGCTACACCTTC; CDR3aa: CSVEGAGQGYGYTF
j_gene: TRBJ2-1; v_gene: TRBV15; d_gene: TRBD2; abundance: NA; CDR3nt: TGTGCCACCAGCAGAGAGGCGGGAGTGGGGTTCCCAAATGAGCAGTTCTTC; CDR3aa: CATSREAGVGFPNEQFF
j_gene: TRBJ2-7; v_gene: TRBV20-1; d_gene: NA; abundance: NA; CDR3nt: TGCAGTGCTCAAGGGTTGGGGGACCTTCACCCCCTCTACGAGCAGTACTTC; CDR3aa: CSAQGLGDLHPLYEQYF